The 9 T cell receptor beta chains below come from one sample, sequenced in a study of technical replicates of blood from a handful of donors. Clones were sequenced by immunoSEQ multiplex PCR, and TCRdb holds only the in-frame ones, with some missing. The sample comprises roughly 50,000 clones, 93% of which are singletons, and roughly 4.2% rests with the top ten. The sequencing sample was made of PBMCs. Receptors originate from a human donor in good health. Some clones in this sample may be carry-over from other donors' samples.

V and J are TRBV7-7 and TRBJ2-7, with D possibly matching TRBD2 (6 bases). Germline values: CDR1 SSHAT, CDR2 FNYEAQ (reference sequence). The CDR3 spans 13 residues. Trimming shortened V by 5 bases and J by 4 bases, and 12 bases separated the two germline ends. The CDR3 sequence: CASSLTGEYEQYF. The CDR3 nucleotides are TGTGCCAGCAGCCTGACGGGGGAGTACGAGCAGTACTTC. The whole variable domain, filled in from reference TRBV7-7 and TRBJ2-7, reads GAGVSQSPRYKVTKRGQDVTLRCDPISSHATLYWYQQALGQGPEFLTYFNYEAQPDKSGLPSDRFSAERPEGSISTLTIQRTEQRDSAMYRCASSLTGEYEQYFGPGTRLTVT.

The chain is built from TRBV5-1 and TRBJ2-7; D is uncertain. Germline lookup yields CDR1 SGHRS and CDR2 YFSETQ. This CDR3 is built from 14 residues. Trimming cost V 1 base and J 2 bases, with 10 bases left between them. CDR3 nucleotide sequence: TGCGCCAGCAGCTTGTGGGCAGGAACCTACGAGCAGTACTTC. It codes for CASSLWAGTYEQYF.

This clone appeared a single time. V usage is TRBV5-1 and J usage is TRBJ1-1, with 11 nucleotides matching TRBD1. Germline lookup yields CDR1 SGHRS and CDR2 YFSETQ. The CDR3 consists of 17 residues. V was clipped by 2 bases and J by 0 bases; unmatched bases: 6. The CDR3 region has the DNA TGCGCCAGCAGCTTAGGGGGGACAGGGGGGGTGAACACTGAAGCTTTCTTT. It translates to CASSLGGTGGVNTEAFF.

The J gene is TRBJ1-2, the V gene TRBV6-5; D not resolved. Germline CDR1 MNHEY, CDR2 SVGAGI. CDR3 length: 12 amino acids. The germline V and J ends were trimmed by 6 bases and 8 bases, with 13 bases remaining between them. The CDR3 region is CASSRSSGGYTF. In nucleotides, the CDR3 is TGTGCCAGCAGCCGCAGTTCGGGGGGCTACACCTTC.

The chain couples TRBV19 to TRBJ1-5; 12 bases are a match to TRBD1. CDR3 length equals 18 residues. CDR1 LNHDA and CDR2 SQIVND come from the germline V gene (reference sequence). The V segment lost 6 bases and the J segment 7 bases; nucleotides outside the gene matches: 16. The DNA of the CDR3 is TGTGCCAGTAGCATGGGGACCGGGACAGGGGGCGCGTTACAGCCCCAGCATTTT. Its protein product is CASSMGTGTGGALQPQHF.

The V call is TRBV7-2, the J call TRBJ2-3, with 8 bases fitting TRBD1. V lost 4 bases, J lost 0 bases, and 6 bases stayed unmatched. Per germline, CDR1 SGHTA and CDR2 FQGNSA. The CDR3 totals 16 residues. CDR3 sequence: CASSSRQGTSTDTQYF. CDR3 coding DNA: TGTGCCAGCAGCTCTCGACAGGGGACTAGCACAGATACGCAGTATTTT.

Only one count was recorded for this clone. The chain joins TRBV6-1 to TRBJ1-2; the D is unclear. V lost 6 bases to trimming and J lost 0 bases, with 11 bases between them. CDR1 and CDR2 from the germline V gene are MNHNS and SASEGT. The CDR3 spans 14 residues. CDR3 region: CASREIVANYGYTF. The CDR3 DNA follows: TGTGCCAGCAGGGAGATAGTAGCTAACTATGGCTACACCTTC.

This chain links TRBV4-1 with TRBJ2-4, with TRBD2 matching 9 bases. The germline V gene encodes CDR1 MGHRA and CDR2 YSYEKL. Trimming took 1 base from V and 0 from J; bases not matched to a gene: 4. The CDR3 extends over 17 amino acids. Written as DNA, the CDR3 is TGCGCCAGCAGCCAAGCCGGGACTAGCCTAGCCAAAAACATTCAGTACTTC. Translated, it gives CASSQAGTSLAKNIQYF.

The rearrangement joins TRBV18 to TRBJ2-3, with TRBD1 as a possible D gene (6 bases). This CDR3 has 15 amino acids. Germline V gene lookup returns CDR1 KGHSH and CDR2 LQKENI. Between the trimmed V and J ends, which lost 0 bases and 5 bases, there was a span of 12 bases. The CDR3 reads CASSPPGRGKDTQYF. The CDR3 bases are TGTGCCAGCTCACCACCGGGCAGGGGAAAAGATACGCAGTATTTT.